This TCR beta chain was sequenced during a study of cytomegalovirus exposure and HLA in healthy donors. Each of the donors was a healthy bone marrow donor. V shed 0 bases, J shed 5 bases, and the junction held 4 bases outside the gene matches. This CDR3 contains 16 residues. The germline V gene has CDR1 SGHTA and CDR2 FQGNSA. Notes on this clone: Its cognate antigen is unknown.

General study points: Specific recognition of CMV antigens was confirmed in vitro for a few chains (all CMV-associated). TCR beta V segments were, for the most part, productive about 87% or about 30% of the time in an earlier analysis. Association of a missense DCLRE1C variant with TCR beta V- and J-gene trimming was reported in a later analysis.

PCR amplification relied on 60 Vbeta primers (plus 13 Jbeta primers). Assay used: immunoSEQ multiplex PCR; TCRdb lists only in-frame clones, some missing. The repertoire has 180,000 or so clones, approximately 85% of them found once; the top ten carry approximately 9.4%. The sample was PBMCs. The sequence was collected from a man younger than 35 in good health and CMV-seropositive. The rearrangement uses TRBV7-2 and TRBJ2-2; TRBD2 matches 9 bases. CDR3 nucleotide sequence: TGTGCCAGCAGCTTAGCGGTGCTAGCGGGAACCGGGGAGCTGTTTTTT. It codes for CASSLAVLAGTGELFF. The full variable domain, with the rest looked up from reference TRBV7-2 and TRBJ2-2, is GAGVSQSPSNKVTEKGKDVELRCDPISGHTALYWYRQSLGQGLEFLIYFQGNSAPDKSGLPSDRFSAERTGGSVSTLTIQRTQQEDSAVYLCASSLAVLAGTGELFFGEGSRLTVL.